This T cell receptor (beta chain) was documented in a study of blood T cell repertoires in COVID-19. Study information: The United States, Italy and Spain provided the acute and convalescent COVID-19 samples. From T cells, B-cell-depleted T cells, or PBMCs came the material, which was cDNA or gDNA.

It was during active infection that Seattle patients were enrolled and then longitudinally followed. Authors' data handling: Reference gene primers were amplified, and this amplification served to estimate nucleated cell counts. The assay was immunoSEQ multiplex PCR, and TCRdb's table has in-frame clones only and misses some. V and J calls plus clone size are reproduced from that table; the DNA served to infer D and trimming. The data contain about 89,000 clones, approximately 80% of them seen just once; the ten biggest clones take up approximately 6.3%. V shed 4 bases and J 0 bases; nucleotides not matched to a gene: 7. CDR1 SGHNT and CDR2 YENEEA come from the germline V gene. CDR3 length equals 18 residues.

This chain connects TRBV11-3 to TRBJ2-3, with TRBD2 matching over 13 bases. The sequence came from a man aged 65-85 years with COVID-19, enrolled during active disease. The sequenced material came from peripheral blood. CDR3 bases: TGTGCCAGCAGCTCTAGACTAGCGGGGGGTCCTAGCACAGATACGCAGTATTTT. It encodes CASSSRLAGGPSTDTQYF.